This is a list of T cell receptor beta chains from one sample in a study of blood T cell repertoires in COVID-19. Generated by immunoSEQ multiplex PCR, the TCRdb table keeps only in-frame clones and is missing some. The data contain 60,000 to 85,000 clones, about 74% of them singletons. Input material: peripheral blood. These receptors were collected from a human donor with acute or convalescent COVID-19. The donor label of this sample is uncertain. CDR3s include the opening cysteine and the closing phenylalanine or tryptophan. The D gene is left open where the match is weak. Size values are once, few and many counts, or a class for expanded clones, and some rows have none.

clone_size j_call d_call v_call cdr3_aa cdr3_nt
NA TRBJ1-6 NA TRBV12-5 CASGLDRGPLHF TGTGCTAGTGGTTTAGACAGAGGACCCCTCCACTTT
NA TRBJ2-1 NA TRBV9 CASSVDEGRLQGEQFF TGTGCCAGCAGCGTAGATGAGGGGAGGCTACAAGGTGAGCAGTTCTTC
NA TRBJ1-4 TRBD1 TRBV5-8 CASASRTGVEKLFF TGTGCCAGCGCCTCTAGGACAGGGGTAGAAAAACTGTTTTTT
NA TRBJ1-4 NA TRBV30 CAWGQTGEKLFF TGTGCCTGGGGGCAGACGGGTGAAAAACTGTTTTTT
NA TRBJ1-1 NA TRBV28 CASSRGRGGTEAFF TGTGCCAGCAGTAGGGGAAGGGGGGGCACTGAAGCTTTCTTT
NA TRBJ2-2 NA TRBV19 CASNAGFTNTGELFF TGTGCCAGTAATGCAGGCTTCACGAACACCGGGGAGCTGTTTTTT
NA TRBJ2-7 NA TRBV6-5 CAGGRGSAYEQYF TGTGCCGGGGGACGGGGGTCCGCCTACGAGCAGTACTTC
NA TRBJ2-2 NA TRBV12-3/TRBV12-4 CATMSLTLELFF TGTGCCACTATGTCTCTGACACTTGAGCTGTTTTTT
NA TRBJ2-7 TRBD2 TRBV3-1/TRBV3-2 CASSQQSTSGKHEQYF TGTGCCAGCAGCCAACAAAGTACTAGCGGGAAACACGAGCAGTACTTC
NA TRBJ1-4 TRBD1 TRBV7-9 CASSLGAGGNEKLFF TGTGCCAGCAGCTTAGGGGCAGGGGGCAATGAAAAACTGTTTTTT
NA TRBJ2-3 NA TRBV6-5 CASRGSGTDTQYF TGTGCCAGCCGGGGTAGCGGCACAGATACGCAGTATTTT
NA TRBJ2-7 TRBD1 TRBV28 CASSPDRQGRQYF TGTGCCAGCAGTCCAGATAGACAGGGTCGGCAGTACTTC
NA TRBJ2-5 TRBD1 TRBV7-9 CASSQGTGRETQYF TGTGCCAGCAGCCAGGGGACAGGGAGGGAGACCCAGTACTTC
NA TRBJ1-6 TRBD1 TRBV10-3 CAISDIDRGGNSPLHF TGTGCCATCAGTGACATCGACAGGGGTGGCAATTCACCCCTCCACTTT
NA TRBJ2-1 NA TRBV11-3 CASSLDRGEQFF TGTGCCAGCAGCTTAGATCGAGGTGAGCAGTTCTTC
NA TRBJ2-1 NA TRBV5-4 CASSTGMGGEQFF TGTGCCAGCAGTACGGGGATGGGGGGAGAGCAGTTCTTC
once TRBJ1-1 TRBD1 TRBV28 CASRTGVGEAFF TGTGCCAGCAGAACAGGGGTGGGTGAAGCTTTCTTT
NA TRBJ1-1 NA TRBV28 CASSLGGMNTEAFF TGTGCCAGCAGTTTAGGGGGCATGAACACTGAAGCTTTCTTT
NA TRBJ2-1 TRBD2 TRBV29-1 CSVDRSGVYNEQFF TGCAGCGTTGATCGTAGCGGGGTCTATAATGAGCAGTTCTTC
NA TRBJ2-5 NA TRBV19 CASSRAGGETQYF TGTGCCAGTAGTCGGGCAGGGGGGGAGACCCAGTACTTC
NA TRBJ1-4 NA TRBV18 CASSPAPNEKLFF TGTGCCAGCTCACCGGCCCCCAATGAAAAACTGTTTTTT
NA TRBJ1-2 NA TRBV12-5 CASGLQDPNYGYTF TGTGCTAGTGGTTTACAGGATCCTAACTATGGCTACACCTTC
NA TRBJ1-1 TRBD1 TRBV11-2 CASSLRTGTAEAFF TGTGCCAGCAGCTTAAGGACAGGGACTGCTGAAGCTTTCTTT
NA TRBJ1-3 NA TRBV9 CASSAGQFSTGNTIYF TGTGCCAGCAGCGCTGGACAGTTTTCCACTGGAAACACCATATATTTT
NA TRBJ1-5 NA TRBV5-1 CPWRGDSNQPQHF TGCCCATGGCGGGGGGATAGCAATCAGCCCCAGCATTTT
NA TRBJ2-3 TRBD2 TRBV7-3 CASSVRALAADTQYF TGTGCCAGCAGCGTGAGAGCCCTAGCGGCAGATACGCAGTATTTT
NA TRBJ2-5 TRBD2 TRBV5-1 CASSLSGGEQETQYF TGCGCCAGCAGCTTGAGCGGGGGGGAACAAGAGACCCAGTACTTC
NA TRBJ2-2 TRBD1 TRBV6-1 CASSKDRVLIAGELFF TGTGCCAGCAGTAAAGACAGGGTTCTGATAGCCGGGGAGCTGTTTTTT
NA TRBJ2-1 TRBD2 TRBV14 CASSHPSGTQSNEQFF TGTGCCAGCAGCCACCCTAGCGGGACTCAGAGCAATGAGCAGTTCTTC
few TRBJ1-3 NA TRBV7-8 CASSPQTVSGNTIYF TGTGCCAGCAGCCCACAGACAGTCTCTGGAAACACCATATATTTT
NA TRBJ1-1 NA TRBV5-1 CASTGGAGRNTEAFF TGCGCCAGCACCGGGGGGGCGGGACGGAACACTGAAGCTTTCTTT
NA TRBJ2-1 TRBD2 TRBV7-9 CASSFGTSISNEQFF TGTGCCAGCAGCTTCGGGACTAGCATCAGCAATGAGCAGTTCTTC
NA TRBJ1-2 TRBD1 TRBV7-8 CASSRGQVYGYTF TGTGCCAGCAGCCGGGGACAGGTTTATGGCTACACCTTC
NA TRBJ1-5 NA TRBV2 CASSGGRNNQPQHF TGTGCCAGCAGTGGGGGGAGGAACAATCAGCCCCAGCATTTT
NA TRBJ2-7 TRBD2 TRBV7-2 CASSRDYPYEQYF TGTGCCAGCAGTCGGGACTACCCCTACGAGCAGTACTTC
NA TRBJ1-2 NA TRBV18 CASSPQPTGGNLYGYTF TGTGCCAGCTCACCACAGCCGACGGGGGGCAACCTCTATGGCTACACCTTC
NA TRBJ1-4 NA TRBV6-5 CASSYGGPREKLFF TGTGCCAGCAGTTACGGGGGCCCTCGGGAAAAACTGTTTTTT
few TRBJ1-2 NA TRBV6-5 CASSERGLYGYTF TGTGCCAGCAGCGAGAGAGGGCTCTATGGCTACACCTTC
NA TRBJ2-1 NA TRBV7-9 CASSSAGPTYNEQFF TGTGCCAGCAGCTCTGCGGGACCGACCTACAATGAGCAGTTCTTC